Listed here is a single T cell receptor beta chain. Trimming took 0 bases from V and 2 from J, leaving 8 bases between them. The CDR3 is 14 amino acids. Germline V gives CDR1 SGHRS, CDR2 YFSETQ. Method: immunoSEQ multiplex PCR; TCRdb's copy keeps in-frame clones and lacks some. The profile covers fewer than 200,000 clones, with around 80% appearing a single time and around 15% taken by the ten largest. This sample is drawn from a study of blood T cell repertoires in COVID-19. As for the study in general: In each case, the material was cDNA or gDNA derived from T cells, B-cell-depleted T cells, or PBMCs.

Assignments of participants to cohorts depended upon their own reported clinical history. Symptom resolution, clearance, or two negative PCRs marked the recovered donors of Cohort 3. The chain employs TRBV5-1 and TRBJ1-2; possibly TRBD1 for D (5 bases). The sample comprised PBMCs or T cells enriched from blood (not recorded which). The receptor was derived from a woman aged 45-59 years who had recovered from COVID-19. CDR3 in amino acids: CASSLGAGNYGYTF. The CDR3 DNA follows: TGCGCCAGCAGCTTGGGAGCAGGGAACTATGGCTACACCTTC.